This entry describes one T cell receptor beta chain. The antigen is undetermined. This sample is part of a study of blood T cells in healthy people across ages. Germline loops: CDR1 MNHEY, CDR2 SMNVEV (reference sequence). This CDR3 is built from 16 residues. The authors ran a second PCR of roughly 6 to 12 cycles using a sample-barcoded 5' primer and a J-beta primer mix. In TCRdb, the 5' RACE reads were re-called with MiXCR into one record per CDR3 protein. Of around 600,000 distinct CDR3 sequences in the sample, roughly 48% were seen once. Regarding the study as a whole: Possibly confounding the expanded clonotype changes was the fact that donor CMV status was unknown.

The sequence came from a man older than 75 in good health. The rearrangement links TRBV27 to TRBJ2-5; D uncertain. The last part of the DNA fits TRBJ2-7 better; the J call may be wrong. Sample: blood. DNA of the CDR3: TGTGCCAGCAGTTTAAAAGCGACCAGAACATCCTACGAGCAGTACTTC. Translation: CASSLKATRTSYEQYF.